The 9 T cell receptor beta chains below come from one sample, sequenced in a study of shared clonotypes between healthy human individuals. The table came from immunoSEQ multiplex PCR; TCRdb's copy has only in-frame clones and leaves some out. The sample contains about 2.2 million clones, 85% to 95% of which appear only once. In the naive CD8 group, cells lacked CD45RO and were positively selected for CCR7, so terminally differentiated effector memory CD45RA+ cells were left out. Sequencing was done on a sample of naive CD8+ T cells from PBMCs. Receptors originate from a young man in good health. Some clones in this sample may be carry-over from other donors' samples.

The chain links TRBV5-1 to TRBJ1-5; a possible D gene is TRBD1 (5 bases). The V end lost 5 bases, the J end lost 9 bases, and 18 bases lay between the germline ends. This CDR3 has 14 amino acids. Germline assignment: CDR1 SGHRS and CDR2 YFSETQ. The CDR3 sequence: CASRKRRGIPPQHF. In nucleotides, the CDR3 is TGCGCCAGCAGAAAGCGGCGGGGGATCCCGCCCCAGCATTTT.

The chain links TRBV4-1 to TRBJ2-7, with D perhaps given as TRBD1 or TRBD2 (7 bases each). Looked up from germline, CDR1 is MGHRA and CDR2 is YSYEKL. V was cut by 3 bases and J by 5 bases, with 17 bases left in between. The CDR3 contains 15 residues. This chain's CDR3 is CASSHTQGGIDEQYF. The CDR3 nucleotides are TGCGCCAGCAGCCACACTCAGGGGGGGATCGACGAGCAGTACTTC.

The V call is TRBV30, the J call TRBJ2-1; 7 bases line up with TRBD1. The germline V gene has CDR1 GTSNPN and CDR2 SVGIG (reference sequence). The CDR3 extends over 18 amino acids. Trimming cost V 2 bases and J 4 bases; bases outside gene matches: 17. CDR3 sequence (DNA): TGTGCCTGGAGTAAATTGGTCAGTGGGACAGCATCATACAATGAGCAGTTCTTC. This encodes CAWSKLVSGTASYNEQFF.

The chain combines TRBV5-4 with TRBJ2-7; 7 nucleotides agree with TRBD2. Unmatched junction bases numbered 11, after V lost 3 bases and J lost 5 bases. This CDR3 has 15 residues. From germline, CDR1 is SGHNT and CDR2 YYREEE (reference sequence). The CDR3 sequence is CASSYVGLGSHEQYF. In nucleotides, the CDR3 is TGTGCCAGCAGCTACGTTGGACTAGGGTCCCACGAGCAGTACTTC.

The CDR3 DNA follows: TGTGCCAGCAGCACAGGACAGGGACACCTCTCTGGGGCCAACGTCCTGACTTTC. It codes for CASSTGQGHLSGANVLTF. This chain connects TRBV7-9 to TRBJ2-6, with 8 bases matching TRBD1. The ends lost 5 bases at V and 0 bases at J; junction bases unmatched: 9. In germline, CDR1 is SEHNR, CDR2 FQNEAQ (reference sequence). This CDR3 region has 18 residues.

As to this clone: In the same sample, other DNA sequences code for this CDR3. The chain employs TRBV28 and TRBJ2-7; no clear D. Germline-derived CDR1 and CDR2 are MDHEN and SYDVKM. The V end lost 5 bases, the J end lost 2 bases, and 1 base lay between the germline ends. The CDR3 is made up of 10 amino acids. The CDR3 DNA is TGTGCCAGCAGTACCTACGAGCAGTACTTC. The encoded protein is CASSTYEQYF.

The CDR3 DNA reads as TGTGCCAGTAGTACCCCGCGGCAGGCGAACACTGAAGCTTTCTTT. It encodes CASSTPRQANTEAFF. The rearrangement joins TRBV19 to TRBJ1-1, with D unresolved. V lost 4 bases and J lost 1, with 13 bases in between. The CDR3 length is 15 residues. CDR1 and CDR2 (germline): LNHDA, SQIVND (reference sequence).

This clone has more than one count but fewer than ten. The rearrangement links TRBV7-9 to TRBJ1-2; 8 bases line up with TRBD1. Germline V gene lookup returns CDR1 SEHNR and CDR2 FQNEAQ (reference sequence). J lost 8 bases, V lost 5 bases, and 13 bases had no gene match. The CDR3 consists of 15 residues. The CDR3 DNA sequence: TGTGCCAGCAGCCCACTCCCGACAGGGGATGGCGGCTACACCTTC. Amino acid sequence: CASSPLPTGDGGYTF.

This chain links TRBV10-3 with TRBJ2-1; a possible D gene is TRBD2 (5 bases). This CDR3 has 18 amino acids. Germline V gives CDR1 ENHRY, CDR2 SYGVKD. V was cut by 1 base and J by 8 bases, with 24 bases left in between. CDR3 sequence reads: CAISEYFLDSEKGHEQFF. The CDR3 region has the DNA TGTGCCATCAGTGAGTATTTTTTGGATAGCGAAAAAGGGCATGAGCAGTTCTTC.